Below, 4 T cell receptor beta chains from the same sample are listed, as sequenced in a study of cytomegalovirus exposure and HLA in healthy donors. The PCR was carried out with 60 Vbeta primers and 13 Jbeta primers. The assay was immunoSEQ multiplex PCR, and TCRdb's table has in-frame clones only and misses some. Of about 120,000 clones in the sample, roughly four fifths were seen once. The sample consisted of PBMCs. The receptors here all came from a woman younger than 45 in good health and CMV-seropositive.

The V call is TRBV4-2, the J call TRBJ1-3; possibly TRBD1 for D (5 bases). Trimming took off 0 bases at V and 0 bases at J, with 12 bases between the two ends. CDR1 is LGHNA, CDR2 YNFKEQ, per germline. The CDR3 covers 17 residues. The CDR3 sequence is CASSQEGALLSGNTIYF. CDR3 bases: TGTGCCAGCAGCCAAGAAGGGGCGTTACTCTCTGGAAACACCATATATTTT.

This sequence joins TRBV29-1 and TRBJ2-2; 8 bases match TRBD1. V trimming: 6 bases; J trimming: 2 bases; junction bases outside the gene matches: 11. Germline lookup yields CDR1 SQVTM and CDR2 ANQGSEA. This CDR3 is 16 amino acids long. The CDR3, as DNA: TGCAGCGTCCCGGACCCGGGACAGGCCAACACCGGGGAGCTGTTTTTT. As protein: CSVPDPGQANTGELFF.

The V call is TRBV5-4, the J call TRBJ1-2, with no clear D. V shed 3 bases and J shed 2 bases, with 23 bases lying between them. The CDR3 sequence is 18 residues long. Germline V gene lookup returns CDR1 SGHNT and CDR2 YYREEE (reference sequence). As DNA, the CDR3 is TGTGCCAGCAGCTCCGAAATCACCGGATTCTCGAGGAACTATGGCTACACCTTC. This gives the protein CASSSEITGFSRNYGYTF.

The CDR3 bases are TGCGCCAGCAGCCAAGATCCCCGGGGGTACAATGAGCAGTTCTTC. Amino acid sequence: CASSQDPRGYNEQFF. The genes are TRBV4-3 and TRBJ2-1; D perhaps matches TRBD2 (6 bases). Germline CDR1 LGHNA, CDR2 YSLEER. There are 15 residues in the CDR3. V lost 0 bases, J lost 4 bases, and 10 bases lay in between.